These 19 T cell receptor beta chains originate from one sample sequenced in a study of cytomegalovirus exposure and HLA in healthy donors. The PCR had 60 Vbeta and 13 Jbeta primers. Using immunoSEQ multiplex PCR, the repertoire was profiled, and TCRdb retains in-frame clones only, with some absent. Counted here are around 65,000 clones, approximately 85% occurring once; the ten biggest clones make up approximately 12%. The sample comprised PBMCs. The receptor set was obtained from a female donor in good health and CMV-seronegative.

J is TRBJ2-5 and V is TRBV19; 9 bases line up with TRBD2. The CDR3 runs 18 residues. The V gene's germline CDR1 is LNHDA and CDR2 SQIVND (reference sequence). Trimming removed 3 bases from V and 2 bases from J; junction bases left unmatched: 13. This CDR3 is CASSIGAVLAGKQETQYF. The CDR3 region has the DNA TGTGCCAGTAGTATTGGTGCTGTGCTAGCGGGGAAACAAGAGACCCAGTACTTC. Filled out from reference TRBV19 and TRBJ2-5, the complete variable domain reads DGGITQSPKYLFRKEGQNVTLSCEQNLNHDAMYWYRQDPGQGLRLIYYSQIVNDFQKGDIAEGYSVSREKKESFPLTVTSAQKNPTAFYLCASSIGAVLAGKQETQYFGPGTRLLVL.

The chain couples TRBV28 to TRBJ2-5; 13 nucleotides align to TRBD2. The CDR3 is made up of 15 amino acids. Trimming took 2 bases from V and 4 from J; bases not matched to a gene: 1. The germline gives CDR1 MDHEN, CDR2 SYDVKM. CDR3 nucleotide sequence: TGTGCCAGCAGTTTAGGACTAGCGGGAGCAGAGACCCAGTACTTC. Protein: CASSLGLAGAETQYF. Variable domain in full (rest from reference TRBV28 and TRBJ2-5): DVKVTQSSRYLVKRTGEKVFLECVQDMDHENMFWYRQDPGLGLRLIYFSYDVKMKEKGDIPEGYSVSREKKERFSLILESASTNQTSMYLCASSLGLAGAETQYFGPGTRLLVL.

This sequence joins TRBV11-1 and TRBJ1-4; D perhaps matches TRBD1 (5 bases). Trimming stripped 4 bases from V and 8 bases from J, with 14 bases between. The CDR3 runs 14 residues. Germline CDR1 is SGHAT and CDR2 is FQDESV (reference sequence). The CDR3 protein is CASSSGQPGEKLFF. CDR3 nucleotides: TGTGCCAGCAGCTCCGGACAACCCGGGGAAAAACTGTTTTTT. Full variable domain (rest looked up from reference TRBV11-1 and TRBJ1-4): EAEVAQSPRYKITEKSQAVAFWCDPISGHATLYWYRQILGQGPELLVQFQDESVVDDSQLPKDRFSAERLKGVDSTLKIQPAELGDSAMYLCASSSGQPGEKLFFGSGTQLSVL.

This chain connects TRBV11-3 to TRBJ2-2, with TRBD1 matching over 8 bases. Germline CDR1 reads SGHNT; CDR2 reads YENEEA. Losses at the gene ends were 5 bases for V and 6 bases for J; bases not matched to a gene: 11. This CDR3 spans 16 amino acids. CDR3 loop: CASSPNQGARAGELFF. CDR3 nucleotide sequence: TGTGCCAGCAGCCCCAACCAGGGGGCAAGGGCCGGGGAGCTGTTTTTT.

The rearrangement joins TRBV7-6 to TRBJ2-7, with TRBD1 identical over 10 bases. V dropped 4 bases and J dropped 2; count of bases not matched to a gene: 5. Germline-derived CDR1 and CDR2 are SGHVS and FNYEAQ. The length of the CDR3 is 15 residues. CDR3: CASSSGQGITYEQYF. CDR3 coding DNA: TGTGCCAGCAGCTCGGGACAGGGGATAACCTACGAGCAGTACTTC.

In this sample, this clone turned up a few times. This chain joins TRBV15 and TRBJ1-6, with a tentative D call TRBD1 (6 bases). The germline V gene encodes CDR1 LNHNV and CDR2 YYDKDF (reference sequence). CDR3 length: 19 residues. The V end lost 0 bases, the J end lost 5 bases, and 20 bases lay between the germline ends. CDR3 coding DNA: TGTGCCACCAGCAGAGATCCAGCAGGGGTTTTGGGGCATAATTCACCCCTCCACTTT. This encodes CATSRDPAGVLGHNSPLHF.

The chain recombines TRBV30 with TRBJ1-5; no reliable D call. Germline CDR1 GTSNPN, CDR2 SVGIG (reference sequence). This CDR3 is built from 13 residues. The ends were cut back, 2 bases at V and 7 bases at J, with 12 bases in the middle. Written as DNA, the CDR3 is TGTGCCTGGAGTTACTCAGGTGGGCAGCCCCAGCATTTT. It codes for CAWSYSGGQPQHF.

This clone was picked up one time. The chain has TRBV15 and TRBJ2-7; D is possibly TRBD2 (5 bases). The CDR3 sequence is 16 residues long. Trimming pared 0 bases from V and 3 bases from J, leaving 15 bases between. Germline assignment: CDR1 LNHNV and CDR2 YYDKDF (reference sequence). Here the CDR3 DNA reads TGTGCCACCAGCAGAGATCGGGAACTCCGCTACTACGAGCAGTACTTC. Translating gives CATSRDRELRYYEQYF.

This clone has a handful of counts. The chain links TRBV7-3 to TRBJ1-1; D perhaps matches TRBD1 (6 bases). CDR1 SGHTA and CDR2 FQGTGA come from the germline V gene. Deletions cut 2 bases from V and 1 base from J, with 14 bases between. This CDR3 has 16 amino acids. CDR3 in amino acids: CASSLQRGGGNTEAFF. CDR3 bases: TGTGCCAGCAGCTTACAGCGCGGGGGCGGGAACACTGAAGCTTTCTTT. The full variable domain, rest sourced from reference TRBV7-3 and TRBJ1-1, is GAGVSQTPSNKVTEKGKYVELRCDPISGHTALYWYRQSLGQGPEFLIYFQGTGAADDSGLPNDRFFAVRPEGSVSTLKIQRTERGDSAVYLCASSLQRGGGNTEAFFGQGTRLTVV.

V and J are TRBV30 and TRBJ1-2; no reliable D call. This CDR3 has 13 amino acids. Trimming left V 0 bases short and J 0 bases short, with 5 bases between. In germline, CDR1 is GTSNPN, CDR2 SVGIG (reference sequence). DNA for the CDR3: TGTGCCTGGAGTGTCGGGGCTAACTATGGCTACACCTTC. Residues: CAWSVGANYGYTF. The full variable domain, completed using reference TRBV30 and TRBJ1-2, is SQTIHQWPATLVQPVGSPLSLECTVEGTSNPNLYWYRQAAGRGLQLLFYSVGIGQISSEVPQNLSASRPQDRQFILSSKKLLLSDSGFYLCAWSVGANYGYTFGSGTRLTVV.

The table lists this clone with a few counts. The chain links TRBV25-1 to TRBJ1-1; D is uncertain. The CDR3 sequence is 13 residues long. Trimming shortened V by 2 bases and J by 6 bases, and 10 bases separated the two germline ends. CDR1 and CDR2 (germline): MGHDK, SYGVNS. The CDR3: CASSENGVPEAFF. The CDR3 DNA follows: TGTGCCAGCAGTGAAAACGGGGTCCCTGAAGCTTTCTTT.

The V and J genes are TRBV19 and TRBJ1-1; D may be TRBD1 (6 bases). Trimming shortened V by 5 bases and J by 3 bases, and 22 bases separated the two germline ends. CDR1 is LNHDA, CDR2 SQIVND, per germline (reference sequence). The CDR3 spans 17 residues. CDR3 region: CASSSWTAVPTYTEAFF. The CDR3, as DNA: TGTGCCAGTAGTTCCTGGACAGCCGTACCTACCTACACTGAAGCTTTCTTT.

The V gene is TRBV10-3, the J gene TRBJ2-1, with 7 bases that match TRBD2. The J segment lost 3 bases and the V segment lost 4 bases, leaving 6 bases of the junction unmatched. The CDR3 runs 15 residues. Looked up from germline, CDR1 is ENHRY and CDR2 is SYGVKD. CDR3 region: CAISVRLADYNEQFF. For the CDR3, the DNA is TGTGCCATCAGTGTTCGGCTAGCGGACTACAATGAGCAGTTCTTC.

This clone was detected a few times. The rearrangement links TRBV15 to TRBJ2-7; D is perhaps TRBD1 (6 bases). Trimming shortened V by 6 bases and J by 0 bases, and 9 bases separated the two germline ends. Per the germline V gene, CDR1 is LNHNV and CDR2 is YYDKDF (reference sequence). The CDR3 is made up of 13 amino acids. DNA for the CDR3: TGTGCCACCAGACAGGGTTCCTCCTACGAGCAGTACTTC. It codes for CATRQGSSYEQYF.

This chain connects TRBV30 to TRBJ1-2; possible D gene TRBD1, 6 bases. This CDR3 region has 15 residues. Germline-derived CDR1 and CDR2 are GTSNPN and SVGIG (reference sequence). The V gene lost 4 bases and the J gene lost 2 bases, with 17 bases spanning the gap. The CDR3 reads CAWKSGAAVNYGYTF. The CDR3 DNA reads TGTGCCTGGAAGTCAGGGGCTGCTGTGAACTATGGCTACACCTTC.

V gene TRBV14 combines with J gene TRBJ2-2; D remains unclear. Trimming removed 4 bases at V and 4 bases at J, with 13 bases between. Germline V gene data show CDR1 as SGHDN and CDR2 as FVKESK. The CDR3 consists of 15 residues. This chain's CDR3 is CASSRAVMGTGELFF. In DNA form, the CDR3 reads TGTGCCAGCAGCCGCGCGGTGATGGGCACCGGGGAGCTGTTTTTT.

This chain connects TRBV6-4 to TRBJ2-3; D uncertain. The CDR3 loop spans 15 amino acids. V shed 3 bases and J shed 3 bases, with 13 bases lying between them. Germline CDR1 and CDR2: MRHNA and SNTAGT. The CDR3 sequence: CASSESRHETDTQYF. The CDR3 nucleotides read TGTGCCAGCAGTGAGTCCCGACACGAGACAGATACGCAGTATTTT.

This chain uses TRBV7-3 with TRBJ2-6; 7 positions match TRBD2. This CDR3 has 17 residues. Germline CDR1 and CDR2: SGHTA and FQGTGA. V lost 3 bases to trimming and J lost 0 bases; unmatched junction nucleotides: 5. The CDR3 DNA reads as TGTGCCAGCAGCTTGAAGGGCGGGAGCTCTGGGGCCAACGTCCTGACTTTC. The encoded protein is CASSLKGGSSGANVLTF.

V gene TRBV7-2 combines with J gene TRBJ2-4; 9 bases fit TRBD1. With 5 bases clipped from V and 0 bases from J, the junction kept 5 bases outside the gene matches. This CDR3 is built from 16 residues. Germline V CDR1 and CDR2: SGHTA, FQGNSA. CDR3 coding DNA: TGTGCCAGCAGCCCGGACAGGGGCTTAGCCAAAAACATTCAGTACTTC. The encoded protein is CASSPDRGLAKNIQYF.